The 24 T cell receptor beta chains in this list originate from one sample, sequenced in a study of blood T cells in healthy people across ages. The authors ran a second PCR of about 7 to 11 cycles using a sample-barcoded 5' primer and a J-beta primer mix. TCRdb called the 5' RACE reads again in MiXCR, with one record for every CDR3 protein. The sample has 850,000 or so distinct CDR3 sequences; 25% to 35% are singletons. Sequenced sample: blood. These receptors were obtained from a woman of 80 years or more in good health.

This clonotype was detected many times. The chain links TRBV7-2 to TRBJ2-7, with TRBD1 as a possible D gene (6 bases). V was trimmed by 5 bases and J by 2 bases, leaving 16 bases between them. There are 15 residues in the CDR3. Germline assignment: CDR1 SGHTA and CDR2 FQGNSA. CDR3 region: CASSLAGDKTYEQYF. For the CDR3, the DNA is TGTGCCAGCAGCCTGGCCGGGGACAAGACCTACGAGCAGTACTTC.

The V call is TRBV9, the J call TRBJ1-5; no reliable D call. Deletions cut 4 bases from V and 7 bases from J, with 15 bases between. The germline V gene encodes CDR1 SGDLS and CDR2 YYNGEE. The CDR3 length is 14 residues. As DNA, the CDR3 is TGTGCCAGCAGCAAAAGCATAAAACAGCAGCCCCAGCATTTT. Its protein is CASSKSIKQQPQHF.

Concerning this clonotype itself: A much larger clone differs from this one at a single base, so this may be a read error. No DNA is shown, since the ends of the CDR3 on it are uncertain; the CDR3 is the one TCRdb lists. This chain uses TRBV6-2 or TRBV6-3 with TRBJ1-2. Germline loops: CDR1 MNHEY, CDR2 SVGEGT. The CDR3 is 14 residues long, counting both termini. The CDR3 loop reads CAGSSSGYRYGYTF.

There are a few counts of this clonotype. It may be a read error: a sequence one base away is much more abundant. The chain joins TRBV7-2 to TRBJ2-1; TRBD1 matches 8 bases. This CDR3 is built from 16 residues. Germline CDR1 and CDR2: SGHTA and FQGNSA. CDR3 bases: TGTGCCTGCAGCTTTCAGGGGGCGAGCTCCTACAATGAGCAGTTCTTC. This codes for CACSFQGASSYNEQFF.

This clonotype was detected many times. The J gene is TRBJ2-1, the V gene TRBV20-1, with D perhaps TRBD2 (5 bases). Germline CDR1 DFQATT, CDR2 SNEGSKA (reference sequence). The V end lost 4 bases, the J end lost 8 bases, and 18 bases lay between the germline ends. The length of the CDR3 is 14 residues. CDR3 nucleotide sequence: TGCAGTGCTACCGACTTTAGGACTCGCGATGAGCAGTTCTTC. Protein sequence: CSATDFRTRDEQFF.

This clonotype was found a few times. A read error may be the cause here, since a much bigger clone is one base away. This rearrangement joins TRBV2 to TRBJ1-4, with 8 bases lining up with TRBD1. V lost 6 bases, J lost 0 bases, and 3 bases stayed unmatched. The germline CDR1 and CDR2 sequences are SNHLY and FYNNEI. The CDR3 spans 15 residues. The CDR3: CASSVQGATNEKLFF. The CDR3 DNA reads as TGTGCCAGCAGCGTACAGGGGGCAACTAATGAAAAACTGTTTTTT.

This clonotype came up many times. The chain has TRBV14 and TRBJ2-7; no clear D. V was clipped by 1 base and J by 2 bases, with 9 bases between them. Germline CDR1 and CDR2: SGHDN and FVKESK. The CDR3 extends over 14 amino acids. CDR3 in amino acids: CASSQGIGPYEQYF. The CDR3 region has the DNA TGTGCCAGCAGCCAAGGTATAGGCCCCTACGAGCAGTACTTC.

The sample holds a few counts of this clonotype. This rearrangement joins TRBV7-2 to TRBJ1-1; possible D gene TRBD1, 5 bases. The germline V gene encodes CDR1 SGHTA and CDR2 FQGNSA. Between the trimmed V and J ends, which lost 6 bases and 0 bases, there was a span of 8 bases. This CDR3 comprises 13 residues. CDR3 sequence (DNA): TGTGCCAGCAGGAGGGACGTGAACACTGAAGCTTTCTTT. Translation: CASRRDVNTEAFF.

This chain joins TRBV19 and TRBJ2-1, with 7 bases identical to TRBD2. CDR1 is LNHDA, CDR2 SQIVND, per germline (reference sequence). This CDR3 spans 18 amino acids. The J segment lost 0 bases and the V segment lost 4 bases, leaving 12 bases of the junction unmatched. CDR3 nucleotide sequence: TGTGCCAGTAGTAGAAAGGGACTACACCCCGTCTCCTACAATGAGCAGTTCTTC. This gives the protein CASSRKGLHPVSYNEQFF.

This clonotype has at least ten counts. The chain recombines TRBV10-3 with TRBJ1-2, with 7 bases identical to TRBD1. This CDR3 region has 14 residues. Germline CDR1 reads ENHRY; CDR2 reads SYGVKD. The ends lost 6 bases at V and 6 bases at J; junction bases unmatched: 10. CDR3 amino acids: CAIRPRGGFDGYTF. CDR3 nucleotide sequence: TGTGCCATCAGACCCAGGGGGGGATTCGATGGCTACACCTTC.

Many counts were recorded for this clonotype. The V and J genes are TRBV4-2 and TRBJ2-1, with 12 bases aligning to TRBD2. J lost 5 bases, V lost 3 bases, and 2 bases had no gene match. CDR1 is LGHNA and CDR2 is YNFKEQ in the germline V gene. The CDR3 has 15 residues. The chain's CDR3 is CASSHLAGGNNEQFF. In DNA, the CDR3 is TGTGCCAGCAGCCATCTAGCGGGGGGGAACAATGAGCAGTTCTTC.

This clonotype has only a few counts. The chain is built from TRBV9 and TRBJ2-4; D might be TRBD1 or TRBD2, each matching 6 bases. There are 19 residues in the CDR3. V was clipped by 3 bases and J by 1 base, with 23 bases between them. From germline, CDR1 is SGDLS and CDR2 YYNGEE. CDR3: CASSAPSGGGFVAKNIQYF. The DNA for the CDR3 is TGTGCCAGCAGCGCCCCCTCCGGAGGGGGGTTTGTGGCCAAAAACATTCAGTACTTC.

The chain has TRBV7-2 and TRBJ2-5, with D uncertain. Trimming removed 1 base from V and 2 bases from J, with 11 bases in between. Germline V gene lookup returns CDR1 SGHTA and CDR2 FQGNSA. The CDR3 is 15 residues long. The CDR3 nucleotides read TGTGCCAGCAGCTTAGTTGTCCAGGATCAAGAGACCCAGTACTTC. Its translation is CASSLVVQDQETQYF.

This clonotype was seen a handful of times. This chain uses TRBV7-2 with TRBJ1-2; the D is unclear. This CDR3 region has 14 residues. V lost 4 bases to trimming and J lost 2 bases, with 11 bases between them. Per germline, CDR1 SGHTA and CDR2 FQGNSA. For the CDR3, the DNA is TGTGCCAGCAGCTCCTACGCAAAAAACTATGGCTACACCTTC. This sequence encodes CASSSYAKNYGYTF.

This clonotype was recorded many times. This chain links TRBV10-3 with TRBJ1-1; D perhaps matches TRBD1 (6 bases). The germline gives CDR1 ENHRY, CDR2 SYGVKD. The CDR3 runs 15 residues. The V end lost 2 bases, the J end lost 2 bases, and 12 bases lay between the germline ends. The CDR3 nucleotides read TGTGCCATCAGTGAGCCGAGACAGGAAAACACTGAAGCTTTCTTT. Translation: CAISEPRQENTEAFF.

Comments on this clonotype: This is likely a read error, given that the CDR3 carries no conserved phenylalanine or tryptophan at its end. The chain carries TRBV20-1 and TRBJ1-6, with D possibly matching TRBD1 (5 bases). The V end lost 4 bases, the J end lost 7 bases, and 14 bases lay between the germline ends. Germline values: CDR1 DFQATT, CDR2 SNEGSKA (reference sequence). This CDR3 contains 14 residues. CDR3 DNA: TGCAGTGCTACAGGGCAATTGGCGAATTCACCCCTCCACTTG. Its protein is CSATGQLANSPLHL.

This clonotype came up a few times. The V call is TRBV3-1, the J call TRBJ1-4; no clear D. Germline V gene sequence: CDR1 LGHDT, CDR2 YNNKEL (reference sequence). The CDR3 has 15 amino acids. Trimming cost V 1 base and J 0 bases, with 6 bases left between them. DNA of the CDR3: TGTGCCAGCAGCCAAGGGTGGACAACTAATGAAAAACTGTTTTTT. Its protein is CASSQGWTTNEKLFF.

The chain has TRBV5-4 and TRBJ2-3; 10 bases are a match to TRBD2. With V trimmed by 5 bases and J by 3 bases, 12 bases remained unmatched. CDR1 and CDR2 from the germline V gene are SGHNT and YYREEE (reference sequence). This CDR3 is 17 amino acids long. CDR3 sequence: CASRKGGTSGTTDTQYF. The CDR3 DNA reads TGTGCCAGCAGGAAGGGCGGCACTAGCGGGACTACAGATACGCAGTATTTT.

J is TRBJ1-2 and V is TRBV20-1, with unresolved D. This CDR3 region has 13 residues. V shed 6 bases and J shed 1 base, with 12 bases lying between them. Germline CDR1 and CDR2: DFQATT and SNEGSKA (reference sequence). This chain's CDR3 is CSAPGILNYGYTF. In DNA, the CDR3 is TGCAGTGCCCCGGGGATTCTTAACTATGGCTACACCTTC.

This clonotype was seen ten or more times. The chain joins TRBV24-1 to TRBJ2-3; 11 bases map to TRBD1. With V trimmed by 0 bases and J by 3 bases, 1 base remained unmatched. From germline, CDR1 is KGHDR and CDR2 SFDVKD. CDR3 length: 16 amino acids. CDR3 bases: TGTGCCACCAGTGATTTGGGGACAGGGGGGACAGATACGCAGTATTTT. Translated, it gives CATSDLGTGGTDTQYF.

This clonotype came up many times. The gene calls are TRBV7-2 and TRBJ2-5; tentative D call: TRBD2 (5 bases). Germline CDR1 SGHTA, CDR2 FQGNSA. Trimming left V 5 bases short and J 4 bases short, with 17 bases between. The CDR3 is 15 residues long. CDR3 sequence (DNA): TGTGCCAGCAGCGGTAGGGAGTTTCTGGGAGAGACCCAGTACTTC. Translating gives CASSGREFLGETQYF.

This clonotype was observed a handful of times. The chain links TRBV7-2 to TRBJ1-1; D perhaps matches TRBD1 (6 bases). Per germline, CDR1 SGHTA and CDR2 FQGNSA. The CDR3 spans 15 residues. V was clipped by 1 base and J by 5 bases, with 14 bases between them. CDR3 in DNA: TGTGCCAGCAGCTTAGAGGGGGGGCGCGGTACTGAAGCTTTCTTT. Its protein product is CASSLEGGRGTEAFF.

This clonotype has only a few counts. CDR3 in DNA: TGTGCCAGCAGCTTAGGTGCGACAGGGGCGCTAACCGGGGAGCTGTTTTTT. Its protein is CASSLGATGALTGELFF. The chain joins TRBV7-9 to TRBJ2-2; 8 bases match TRBD1. V lost 1 base and J lost 5; bases outside the gene matches: 9. CDR1 SEHNR and CDR2 FQNEAQ come from the germline V gene (reference sequence). This CDR3 contains 17 residues. Based on the CDR3 plus reference TRBV7-9 and TRBJ2-2, the full variable domain is DTGVSQNPRHKITKRGQNVTFRCDPISEHNRLYWYRQTLGQGPEFLTYFQNEAQLEKSRLLSDRFSAERPKGSFSTLEIQRTEQGDSAMYLCASSLGATGALTGELFFGEGSRLTVL.

This clonotype was seen ten or more times. The V gene is TRBV5-1, the J gene TRBJ2-1, with 8 positions matching TRBD1. The V gene end was trimmed by 0 bases and the J gene end by 13 bases; junction bases not matched to a gene: 9. This CDR3 region has 14 residues. The V gene's germline CDR1 is SGHRS and CDR2 YFSETQ. DNA of the CDR3: TGCGCCAGCAGCTTGGCCACGACAGGGGAAAAACAGTTCTTC. Amino acid sequence: CASSLATTGEKQFF.